This paragraph reports one TCR beta chain. Its specificity is not known. CDR3 length: 13 amino acids. CDR1 and CDR2 (germline): LGHNA, YSLEER. Deletions cut 3 bases from V and 11 bases from J, with 13 bases between. This entry comes from a study of Ad26.COV2.S vaccination and SARS-CoV-2 variants. Study summary: Ad26.COV2.S shots went into the muscle once or twice, 56 days apart. Overall study findings and caveats: Total T cell responses, in the TCR breadth and depth analyses, may have been underestimated.

The method was immunoSEQ multiplex PCR; TCRdb's version includes in-frame clones alone and lacks a portion of them. This table holds under 500,000 clones, approximately 90% found once. The treatment: approximately 18 received Ad26.COV2.S at low or high dose, single or two shots; five or six received placebo; per-sample allocation not given. Material that was analyzed had been drawn on day 63 after the first vaccine or placebo injection. The receptor comes from a person between 18 and 65 years old who received the Ad26.COV2.S COVID-19 vaccine or a placebo. This sequence joins TRBV4-3 and TRBJ1-4; D might be TRBD1 (5 bases). The input for sequencing was peripheral blood, taken in a trial of Ad26.COV2.S vaccine versus placebo. CDR3 protein: CASSHTTEGKLFF. The CDR3 DNA sequence: TGCGCCAGCAGCCACACGACAGAAGGGAAACTGTTTTTT.